Following are 10 T cell receptor beta chains from one sample sequenced in a study of T cells of healthy individuals. TCRdb used MiXCR to reprocess the 5' RACE reads, holding one entry per CDR3 protein. The table lists some 82,000 distinct CDR3 sequences, roughly 5.1% of them singletons. The receptors come from a female donor in good health.

This clonotype showed up many times. V and J are TRBV5-1 and TRBJ2-3; TRBD2 matches 12 bases. This CDR3 has 16 amino acids. V lost 4 bases to trimming and J lost 2 bases; unmatched junction nucleotides: 5. Germline-derived CDR1 and CDR2 are SGHRS and YFSETQ. The CDR3 spells CASSEGTSGLTDTQYF. Here the CDR3 DNA reads TGCGCCAGCAGCGAAGGGACTAGCGGGCTCACAGATACGCAGTATTTT.

This clonotype was observed at least ten times. The gene calls are TRBV2 and TRBJ1-1, with a possible D match to TRBD1 (5 bases). The CDR3 sequence is 15 residues long. V shed 7 bases and J shed 4 bases, with 19 bases lying between them. CDR1 is SNHLY and CDR2 is FYNNEI in the germline V gene. The CDR3 nucleotides are TGTGCCAGCAACCTACGCACCCTCGGGGGCACTGAAGCTTTCTTT. This sequence encodes CASNLRTLGGTEAFF.

Ten or more counts support this clonotype. The rearrangement links TRBV7-9 to TRBJ1-1; D is ambiguous. Germline values: CDR1 SEHNR, CDR2 FQNEAQ (reference sequence). The ends were cut back, 6 bases at V and 11 bases at J, with 22 bases in the middle. The CDR3 spans 14 residues. CDR3 nucleotides: TGTGCCAGCAGGGGATTGGGCGAGGGCCGTCGTGCTTTCTTT. Residues: CASRGLGEGRRAFF. Full variable domain (rest looked up from reference TRBV7-9 and TRBJ1-1): DTGVSQNPRHKITKRGQNVTFRCDPISEHNRLYWYRQTLGQGPEFLTYFQNEAQLEKSRLLSDRFSAERPKGSFSTLEIQRTEQGDSAMYLCASRGLGEGRRAFFGQGTRLTVV.

This clonotype was seen ten or more times. The rearrangement uses TRBV3-1 and TRBJ2-5; tentative D call: TRBD2 (6 bases). V was pared by 4 bases and J by 3 bases, with 12 bases between. The CDR3 totals 14 residues. From germline, CDR1 is LGHDT and CDR2 YNNKEL (reference sequence). The DNA of the CDR3 is TGTGCCAGCAGCCCCCTAGCGCAAAAAGAGACCCAGTACTTC. Amino acid sequence: CASSPLAQKETQYF.

This clonotype was observed at least ten times. The chain couples TRBV12-3 or TRBV12-4 to TRBJ2-7; 7 bases match TRBD2. CDR3 length: 15 amino acids. Germline trimming cut 3 bases from V and 0 bases from J; bases unmatched to any gene: 5. CDR3 in amino acids: CASSLVAGVSYEQYF. DNA for the CDR3: TGTGCCAGCAGTTTGGTAGCGGGTGTCTCCTACGAGCAGTACTTC.

This clonotype appeared many times. The genes are TRBV6-5 and TRBJ1-2; 7 nucleotides line up with TRBD1. V gave up 2 bases and J gave up 4 bases; unmatched junction bases: 13. This CDR3 comprises 17 residues. Germline lookup yields CDR1 MNHEY and CDR2 SVGAGI. Here the CDR3 DNA reads TGTGCCAGCAGTTACGGTCAACCGGAACAGGGGAGCTATGGCTACACCTTC. Translation: CASSYGQPEQGSYGYTF.

Comments on this clonotype: Since a much larger clone is just one base distant, this may be a read error. The CDR3 ends on some other residue instead of the conserved phenylalanine or tryptophan, so this is likely a read error. This sequence joins TRBV30 and TRBJ2-7; a weak D match, TRBD2 (6 bases). Germline V gene sequence: CDR1 GTSNPN, CDR2 SVGIG (reference sequence). CDR3 size: 14 residues. The germline V and J ends were trimmed by 2 bases and 5 bases, with 16 bases remaining between them. The CDR3 nucleotides are TGTGCCTGGAGTCGGGATACGGGACTGGACGAGCAGTACCTC. It codes for CAWSRDTGLDEQYL.

In regard to this clonotype: An end of the junction does not agree with germline; a read error may underlie this. The chain couples TRBV19 to TRBJ2-1; D possibly corresponds to TRBD2 (5 bases). The V gene's germline CDR1 is LNHDA and CDR2 SQIVND (reference sequence). This CDR3 has 12 amino acids. CDR3 sequence reads: CAGSATTNEQFF. As DNA, the CDR3 is TGTGCCGGTAGTGCGACTACGAATGAGCAGTTCTTC.

This clonotype was counted at least ten times. V is TRBV20-1 and J is TRBJ1-4; a weak D match, TRBD1 (6 bases). CDR1 is DFQATT, CDR2 SNEGSKA, per germline (reference sequence). V lost 6 bases and J 5 bases, leaving 13 bases between the germline ends. This CDR3 is 13 amino acids long. Here the CDR3 reads CSAEQGPNEKLFF. In nucleotides, the CDR3 is TGCAGTGCGGAACAGGGCCCCAATGAAAAACTGTTTTTT.

This clonotype was seen repeatedly, ten times or more. The CDR3, as DNA: TGCGCCAGCAGCCAAGCAGGGTTGCAGGAGACCCAGTACTTC. Translating gives CASSQAGLQETQYF. V is TRBV4-1 and J is TRBJ2-5; tentatively, D is TRBD1 (5 bases). Germline V lookup: CDR1 MGHRA, CDR2 YSYEKL. The V end lost 1 base, the J end lost 5 bases, and 11 bases lay between the germline ends. The CDR3 totals 14 residues.